This TCR beta chain was found in a study of human thymus T cells. Points from the study as a whole: Thymic and blood repertoires appeared to display a bias in their usage of V and J genes.

With regard to this clone: Its target is unknown.

Corrective surgery for congenital heart defects was being performed on the healthy Finnish infants who were the donors. Four of the eight donors gave about 0.45-1 mL blood during surgery. All available leukocytes, rather than a set cell count, yielded the blood DNA. Measured with immunoSEQ multiplex PCR; TCRdb has only the in-frame clones, and not every one. Of 57,000 or so clones in the sample, approximately 93% are singletons; the top ten hold less than 7%. The V end was cut by 4 bases, the J end by 6 bases, with 11 bases between. Per germline, CDR1 MGHDK and CDR2 SYGVNS. CDR3 size: 13 residues. Input material: blood. The chain couples TRBV25-1 to TRBJ2-3; D may be TRBD1 (6 bases). The clonotype was recovered from a boy younger than two with a congenital heart defect but otherwise immunologically healthy. The CDR3 spells CASSATGWDTQYF. The CDR3 nucleotides are TGTGCCAGCAGTGCAACAGGGTGGGATACGCAGTATTTT.